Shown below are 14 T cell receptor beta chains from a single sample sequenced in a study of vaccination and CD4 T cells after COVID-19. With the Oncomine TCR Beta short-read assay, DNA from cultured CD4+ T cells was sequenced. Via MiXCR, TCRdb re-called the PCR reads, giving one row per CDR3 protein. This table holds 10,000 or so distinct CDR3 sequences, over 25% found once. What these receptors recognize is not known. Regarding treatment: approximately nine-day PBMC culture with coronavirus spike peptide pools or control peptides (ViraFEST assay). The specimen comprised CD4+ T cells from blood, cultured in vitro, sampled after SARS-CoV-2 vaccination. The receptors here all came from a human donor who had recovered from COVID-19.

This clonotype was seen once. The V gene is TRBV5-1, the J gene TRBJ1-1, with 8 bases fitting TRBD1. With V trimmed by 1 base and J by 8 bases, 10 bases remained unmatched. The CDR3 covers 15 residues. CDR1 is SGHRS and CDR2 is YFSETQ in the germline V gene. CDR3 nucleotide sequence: TGCGCCAGCAGCTTGTTGTCTCAGGGGGCGGGGGAAGCTTTCTTT. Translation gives CASSLLSQGAGEAFF. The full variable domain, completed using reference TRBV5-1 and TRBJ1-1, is KAGVTQTPRYLIKTRGQQVTLSCSPISGHRSVSWYQQTPGQGLQFLFEYFSETQRNKGNFPGRFSGRQFSNSRSEMNVSTLELGDSALYLCASSLLSQGAGEAFFGQGTRLTVV.

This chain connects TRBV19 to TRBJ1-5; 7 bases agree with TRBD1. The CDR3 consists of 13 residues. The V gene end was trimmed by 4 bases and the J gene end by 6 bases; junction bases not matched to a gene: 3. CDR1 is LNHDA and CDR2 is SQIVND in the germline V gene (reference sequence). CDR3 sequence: CASSTAGGQPQHF. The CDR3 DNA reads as TGTGCCAGTAGTACAGCAGGGGGTCAGCCCCAGCATTTT.

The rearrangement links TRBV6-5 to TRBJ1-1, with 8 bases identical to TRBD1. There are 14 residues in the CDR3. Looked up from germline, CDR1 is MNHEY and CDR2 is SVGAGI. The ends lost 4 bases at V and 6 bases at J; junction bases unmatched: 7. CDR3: CASSLSGTGPEAFF. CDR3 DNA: TGTGCCAGCAGTTTGTCCGGGACAGGTCCTGAAGCTTTCTTT.

The CDR3 DNA reads as TGTGCCAGCACCCACAGGGGAAGTTTGGAAAAACTGTTTTTT. Translating gives CASTHRGSLEKLFF. This chain uses TRBV6-1 with TRBJ1-4; 7 bases align to TRBD1. CDR3 size: 14 residues. Germline V gene lookup returns CDR1 MNHNS and CDR2 SASEGT. After removal of 7 bases from V and 8 bases from J, the junction contained 10 bases not matched to a gene.

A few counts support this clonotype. The CDR3 DNA sequence: TGTGCCAGCTCACCAGGACAGTCCTACGAGCAGTACTTC. Its protein product is CASSPGQSYEQYF. The J gene is TRBJ2-7, the V gene TRBV18, with D maybe TRBD1 (6 bases). Germline V gives CDR1 KGHSH, CDR2 LQKENI. This CDR3 contains 13 residues. V lost 2 bases and J 1 base, leaving 6 bases between the germline ends.

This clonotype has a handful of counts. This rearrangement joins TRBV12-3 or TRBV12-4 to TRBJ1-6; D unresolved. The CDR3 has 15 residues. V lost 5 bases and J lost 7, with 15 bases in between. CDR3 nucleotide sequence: TGTGCCAGCAGTCACCTCTTAACAGCAAATTCACCCCTCCACTTT. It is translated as CASSHLLTANSPLHF.

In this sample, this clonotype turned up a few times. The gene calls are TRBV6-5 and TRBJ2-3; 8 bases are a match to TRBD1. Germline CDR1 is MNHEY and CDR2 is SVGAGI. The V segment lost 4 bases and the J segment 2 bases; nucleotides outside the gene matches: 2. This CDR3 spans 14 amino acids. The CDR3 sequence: CASSLTGVTDTQYF. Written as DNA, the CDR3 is TGTGCCAGCAGTTTGACAGGGGTCACAGATACGCAGTATTTT.

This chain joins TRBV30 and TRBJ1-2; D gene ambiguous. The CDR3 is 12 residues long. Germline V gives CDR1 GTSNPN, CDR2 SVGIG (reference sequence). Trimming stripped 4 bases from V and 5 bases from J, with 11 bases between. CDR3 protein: CAWIGQLYGYTF. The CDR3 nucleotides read TGTGCCTGGATCGGCCAGTTATATGGCTACACCTTC. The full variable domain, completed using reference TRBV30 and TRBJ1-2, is SQTIHQWPATLVQPVGSPLSLECTVEGTSNPNLYWYRQAAGRGLQLLFYSVGIGQISSEVPQNLSASRPQDRQFILSSKKLLLSDSGFYLCAWIGQLYGYTFGSGTRLTVV.

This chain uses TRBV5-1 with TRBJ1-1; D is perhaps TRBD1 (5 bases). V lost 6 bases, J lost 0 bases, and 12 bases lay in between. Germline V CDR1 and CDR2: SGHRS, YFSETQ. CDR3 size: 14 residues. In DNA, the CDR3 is TGCGCCAGCACCCGGGACCGAATGAACACTGAAGCTTTCTTT. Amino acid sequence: CASTRDRMNTEAFF.

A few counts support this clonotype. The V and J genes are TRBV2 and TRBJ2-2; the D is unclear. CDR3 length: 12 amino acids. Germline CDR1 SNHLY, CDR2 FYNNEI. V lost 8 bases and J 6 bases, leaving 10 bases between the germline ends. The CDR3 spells CASRPWAGELFF. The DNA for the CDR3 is TGTGCCAGCCGGCCTTGGGCCGGGGAGCTGTTTTTT. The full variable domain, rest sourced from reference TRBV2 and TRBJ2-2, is EPEVTQTPSHQVTQMGQEVILRCVPISNHLYFYWYRQILGQKVEFLVSFYNNEISEKSEIFDDQFSVERPDGSNFTLKIRSTKLEDSAMYFCASRPWAGELFFGEGSRLTVL.

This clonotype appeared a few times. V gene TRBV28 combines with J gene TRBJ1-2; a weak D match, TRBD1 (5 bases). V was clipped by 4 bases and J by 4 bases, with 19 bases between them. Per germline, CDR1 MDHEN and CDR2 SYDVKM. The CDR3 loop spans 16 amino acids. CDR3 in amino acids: CASSSPGPTLSYGYTF. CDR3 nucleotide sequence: TGTGCCAGCAGTTCACCGGGACCGACACTCTCCTATGGCTACACCTTC.

CDR3 sequence: CSAPGVLQGLPDTQYF. The CDR3 DNA follows: TGCAGTGCTCCAGGGGTACTACAGGGTCTCCCAGATACGCAGTATTTT. V is TRBV20-1 and J is TRBJ2-3, with D perhaps matching TRBD1 (6 bases). The CDR3 runs to 16 residues. The V end lost 5 bases, the J end lost 4 bases, and 22 bases lay between the germline ends. Germline V gene lookup returns CDR1 DFQATT and CDR2 SNEGSKA (reference sequence).

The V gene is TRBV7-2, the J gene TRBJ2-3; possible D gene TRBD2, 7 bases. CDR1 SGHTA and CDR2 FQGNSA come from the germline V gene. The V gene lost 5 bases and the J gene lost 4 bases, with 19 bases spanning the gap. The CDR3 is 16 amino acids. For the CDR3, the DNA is TGTGCCAGCAGCCCTAGGGGGGGGGGCAGGGCAGATACGCAGTATTTT. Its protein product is CASSPRGGGRADTQYF.

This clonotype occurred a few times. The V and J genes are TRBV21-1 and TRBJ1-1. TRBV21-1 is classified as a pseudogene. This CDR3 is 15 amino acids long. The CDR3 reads CATRRPPRRRTEAFF. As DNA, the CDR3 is TGTGCCACCCGACGGCCACCGAGGCGGAGGACTGAAGCTTTCTTT.